This note documents a single T cell receptor (beta chain) sequence. Germline and junction disagree at one end, which may indicate a read error. Germline V gene lookup returns CDR1 SGHRS and CDR2 YFSETQ. The CDR3 has 14 amino acids. Libraries of naive CD8 cells were prepared from around 20,000 to 1,000,000 sorted cells using 10%, 30% or 50% RNA. Sorting isolated naive CD8 T cells as CD8+CD4-CCR7+CD45RA+ events. The sample comes from a study of molecular identifiers for immune sequencing clone quantification. One entry per CDR3 protein, called by TCRdb with MiXCR from the PCR reads. The sample records 88,000 or so distinct CDR3 sequences, around 23% being singletons.

The gene calls are TRBV5-1 and TRBJ2-2; D remains unclear. The source of this sequence is a human donor in good health. Some libraries in this study had Jurkat cell RNA spiked in. The material sequenced was naive CD8+ T cells from blood, with Jurkat cell RNA spiked in. Subset specified: FACS-sorted CD8+CD4-CCR7+CD45RA+ naive T cells. The CDR3 region is CASSLAGNPGELFF. The CDR3 DNA is TGCGCCAGCAGTTTGGCAGGTAACCCCGGGGAGCTGTTTTTT. Complete variable domain (other parts from reference TRBV5-1 and TRBJ2-2): KAGVTQTPRYLIKTRGQQVTLSCSPISGHRSVSWYQQTPGQGLQFLFEYFSETQRNKGNFPGRFSGRQFSNSRSEMNVSTLELGDSALYLCASSLAGNPGELFFGEGSRLTVL.